These 28 T cell receptor beta chains were all obtained from the same sample, sequenced in a study of blood T cell repertoires in COVID-19. Assay used: immunoSEQ multiplex PCR; TCRdb lists only in-frame clones, some missing. The sample has around 280,000 clones, around 90% seen once. The source material was PBMCs or T cells enriched from blood (not recorded which). Source of these receptors: a young woman with acute COVID-19.

The gene calls are TRBV7-9 and TRBJ2-1, with 8 positions matching TRBD1. The germline V gene has CDR1 SEHNR and CDR2 FQNEAQ (reference sequence). The length of the CDR3 is 14 residues. The junction had 1 base not matched to a gene; V was cut back by 3 bases and J by 3 bases. The CDR3 DNA sequence: TGTGCCAGCAGCTTGACAGGGGTCTACAATGAGCAGTTCTTC. Encoded protein: CASSLTGVYNEQFF.

In this sample, this clone turned up once. The V and J genes are TRBV30 and TRBJ2-7, with D possibly being TRBD2 (5 bases). Trimming took 2 bases from V and 10 from J, leaving 12 bases between them. The CDR3 sequence is 11 residues long. CDR1 and CDR2 from the germline V gene are GTSNPN and SVGIG (reference sequence). The CDR3 coding sequence is TGTGCCTGGAGTCTAGCTACGAAACAGTACTTC. It encodes CAWSLATKQYF.

This sequence joins TRBV14 and TRBJ2-1, with 9 positions matching TRBD2. Germline CDR1 reads SGHDN; CDR2 reads FVKESK. This CDR3 contains 16 residues. Trimming cost V 2 bases and J 4 bases; bases outside gene matches: 6. DNA of the CDR3: TGTGCCAGCAGCCAACCGACTAGCGGAGTTTACAATGAGCAGTTCTTC. Translating gives CASSQPTSGVYNEQFF.

The chain couples TRBV6-5 to TRBJ2-7; 9 bases agree with TRBD2. CDR3 length equals 15 residues. Germline V lookup: CDR1 MNHEY, CDR2 SVGAGI. V shed 2 bases and J 7 bases; nucleotides not matched to a gene: 9. The CDR3 DNA reads as TGTGCCAGCAGTTACGGCTTAGCGGGAGCCGGTGAGCAGTACTTC. Residues: CASSYGLAGAGEQYF.

The CDR3 spells CASSYSLRAKNIQYF. The CDR3 coding sequence is TGTGCCAGCAGTTACTCCCTTCGGGCCAAAAACATTCAGTACTTC. The chain couples TRBV6-5 to TRBJ2-4; D ambiguous. Per germline, CDR1 MNHEY and CDR2 SVGAGI. The CDR3 contains 15 residues. V gave up 0 bases and J gave up 1 base, with 7 bases separating them.

This chain uses TRBV3-1 (or the pseudogene TRBV3-2) with TRBJ1-4, with D uncertain. Germline V gene data show CDR1 as LGHDT and CDR2 as YNNKEL (reference sequence). This CDR3 comprises 13 residues. Deletions cut 5 bases from V and 3 bases from J, with 7 bases between. For the CDR3, the DNA is TGTGCCAGCAGCTCAACTTCTAATGAAAAACTGTTTTTT. Its translation is CASSSTSNEKLFF.

V and J are TRBV4-1 and TRBJ1-4; 9 bases map to TRBD1. Trimming cost V 1 base and J 8 bases; bases outside gene matches: 5. The CDR3 contains 15 residues. Germline-derived CDR1 and CDR2 are MGHRA and YSYEKL. In DNA, the CDR3 is TGCGCCAGCAGCCAAGGGGGGACAGGGAGAGAAAAACTGTTTTTT. It is translated as CASSQGGTGREKLFF.

The rearrangement joins TRBV4-2 to TRBJ2-3, with 10 bases aligning to TRBD2. The V segment lost 4 bases and the J segment 5 bases; nucleotides outside the gene matches: 6. From germline, CDR1 is LGHNA and CDR2 YNFKEQ. The CDR3 consists of 15 residues. CDR3 bases: TGTGCCAGCAGCCCAGCGGGAGGGCCTGTAGATACGCAGTATTTT. Amino acids: CASSPAGGPVDTQYF.

The chain carries TRBV5-1 and TRBJ2-1; 13 bases are a match to TRBD2. The germline CDR1 and CDR2 sequences are SGHRS and YFSETQ. The junction had 8 bases not matched to a gene; V was cut back by 7 bases and J by 10 bases. This CDR3 contains 14 residues. For the CDR3, the DNA is TGCGCCAGCGGACTAGCGGGAGTAGATTCCGAGCAGTTCTTC. Its protein product is CASGLAGVDSEQFF. Supplemented by reference TRBV5-1 and TRBJ2-1, the full variable domain reads KAGVTQTPRYLIKTRGQQVTLSCSPISGHRSVSWYQQTPGQGLQFLFEYFSETQRNKGNFPGRFSGRQFSNSRSEMNVSTLELGDSALYLCASGLAGVDSEQFFGPGTRLTVL.

This clone was observed a handful of times. The chain couples TRBV21-1 to TRBJ2-2; TRBD2 is the table's D call and was not checked against the DNA. TRBV21-1 is a recognized pseudogene. CDR3 length: 18 amino acids. As DNA, the CDR3 is TGTGCCAGCAGCAACCCTGGACTAGCGGGAGTTCCTCCGGGGGAGCTGTTTTTT. This codes for CASSNPGLAGVPPGELFF.

This clone was detected only a few times. The chain couples TRBV4-3 to TRBJ2-7, with 7 bases matching TRBD2. Germline trimming cut 4 bases from V and 2 bases from J; bases unmatched to any gene: 11. Per germline, CDR1 LGHNA and CDR2 YSLEER. CDR3 size: 16 residues. The CDR3 is CASSRTPGAGAYEQYF. The DNA of the CDR3 is TGCGCCAGCAGCCGCACCCCTGGGGCGGGGGCCTACGAGCAGTACTTC.

Notes on this clone: One end of the junction fails to match germline, which may point to a read error. The rearrangement joins TRBV7-2 to TRBJ2-7; 7 bases match TRBD2. The CDR3 totals 15 residues. From germline, CDR1 is SGHTA and CDR2 FQGNSA. The CDR3: CASSLIARGSHEQHF. In nucleotides, the CDR3 is TGTGCCAGCAGCTTGATCGCTCGCGGGAGCCACGAGCAGCACTTC.

The V gene is TRBV30, the J gene TRBJ1-5; tentative D call: TRBD1 (5 bases). Germline V gene data show CDR1 as GTSNPN and CDR2 as SVGIG (reference sequence). V was shortened by 1 base and J by 6 bases, with 10 bases between the two germline ends. This CDR3 has 13 residues. The CDR3 nucleotides read TGTGCCTGGAGTGCCCAGGGAAGTCAGCCCCAGCATTTT. This translates into CAWSAQGSQPQHF.

The chain links TRBV4-2 to TRBJ1-2; 10 bases agree with TRBD1. From germline, CDR1 is LGHNA and CDR2 YNFKEQ. CDR3 length equals 13 residues. After removal of 3 bases from V and 6 bases from J, the junction contained 1 base not matched to a gene. CDR3 region: CASSQGTGDGYTF. The DNA for the CDR3 is TGTGCCAGCAGCCAGGGGACAGGGGATGGCTACACCTTC.

The chain carries TRBV5-5 and TRBJ1-3; D not resolved. The CDR3 covers 14 residues. In germline, CDR1 is SGHKS, CDR2 YYEKEE (reference sequence). The ends were cut back, 4 bases at V and 7 bases at J, with 15 bases in the middle. CDR3 bases: TGTGCCAGCAGCCCTGGACTCGGTGGGAACACCATATATTTT. The encoded protein is CASSPGLGGNTIYF.

This chain connects TRBV7-2 to TRBJ2-2, with 13 bases lining up with TRBD2. Germline V gives CDR1 SGHTA, CDR2 FQGNSA. The CDR3 has 16 amino acids. V dropped 7 bases and J dropped 6; count of bases not matched to a gene: 8. The CDR3 bases are TGTGCCAGCACGCTAGGACTAGCGGGAGACCCCGGGGAGCTGTTTTTT. Its translation is CASTLGLAGDPGELFF.

This rearrangement joins TRBV6-2 or TRBV6-3 to TRBJ2-7, with D possibly matching TRBD2 (6 bases). CDR1 MNHEY and CDR2 SVGEGT come from the germline V gene. The V gene lost 5 bases and the J gene lost 4 bases, with 18 bases spanning the gap. The length of the CDR3 is 15 residues. The CDR3 protein is CASSPAGGARYEQYF. The CDR3 DNA follows: TGTGCCAGCAGTCCGGCGGGCGGGGCCCGATACGAGCAGTACTTC.

The chain recombines TRBV12-3 or TRBV12-4 with TRBJ1-5; the match to TRBD1 covers 8 bases. This CDR3 contains 13 residues. V trimming: 6 bases; J trimming: 6 bases; junction bases outside the gene matches: 4. This chain's CDR3 is CASRVTGGQPQHF. The CDR3 DNA is TGTGCCAGCAGGGTAACAGGGGGTCAGCCCCAGCATTTT.

The V and J genes are TRBV30 and TRBJ2-3; D gene unclear. The CDR3 is 12 residues long. Trimming took off 2 bases at V and 0 bases at J, with 3 bases between the two ends. CDR1 and CDR2 (germline): GTSNPN, SVGIG (reference sequence). The chain's CDR3 is CAWSLSTDTQYF. CDR3 nucleotide sequence: TGTGCCTGGAGTCTGAGCACAGATACGCAGTATTTT.

The chain carries TRBV10-3 and TRBJ1-6, with TRBD1 as a possible D gene (5 bases). V was pared by 10 bases and J by 6 bases, with 13 bases between. The CDR3 covers 13 residues. Germline CDR1 and CDR2: ENHRY and SYGVKD. In DNA, the CDR3 is TGTGCCACTACAGACAGTATTAATTCACCCCTCCACTTT. Translation gives CATTDSINSPLHF.

The chain joins TRBV5-8 to TRBJ2-5; 12 bases align to TRBD2. Trimming removed 3 bases from V and 4 bases from J; junction bases left unmatched: 4. From germline, CDR1 is SGHTS and CDR2 YDEGEE. This CDR3 is 15 amino acids long. CDR3 sequence: CASSSAGLAGETQYF. Here the CDR3 DNA reads TGTGCCAGCAGCTCCGCGGGACTAGCGGGAGAGACCCAGTACTTC.

This chain joins TRBV6-6 and TRBJ1-2, with 7 bases identical to TRBD1. The CDR3 spans 13 residues. The V gene end was trimmed by 7 bases and the J gene end by 4 bases; junction bases not matched to a gene: 6. CDR1 is MNHNY, CDR2 SVGAGI, per germline (reference sequence). This CDR3 is CASNSQGIYGYTF. CDR3 nucleotide sequence: TGTGCCAGCAATTCACAGGGGATCTATGGCTACACCTTC.

This sequence joins TRBV9 and TRBJ2-7; D is possibly TRBD1 (6 bases). This CDR3 is 14 amino acids long. The V gene lost 2 bases and the J gene lost 7 bases, with 16 bases spanning the gap. Germline V lookup: CDR1 SGDLS, CDR2 YYNGEE. The CDR3 DNA reads TGTGCCAGCAGCGTTGACGGACAGACGCGGGAGCAGTACTTC. Encoded protein: CASSVDGQTREQYF.

The CDR3 nucleotides read TGTGCCAGCAAACTCGGGCAGGGGAGAGGCACTGAAGCTTTCTTT. Its translation is CASKLGQGRGTEAFF. The chain is built from TRBV19 and TRBJ1-1; D might be TRBD1 (6 bases). V was trimmed by 9 bases and J by 4 bases, leaving 21 bases between them. There are 15 residues in the CDR3. CDR1 LNHDA and CDR2 SQIVND come from the germline V gene (reference sequence).

The chain joins TRBV4-1 to TRBJ1-2; 7 nucleotides match TRBD1. Germline values: CDR1 MGHRA, CDR2 YSYEKL. The V and J ends lost 1 base and 3 bases, in that order; junction bases with no gene match: 11. The CDR3 loop spans 17 amino acids. CDR3 in amino acids: CASSQGGQKQLHYGYTF. The CDR3 region has the DNA TGCGCCAGCAGCCAAGGGGGACAGAAACAACTACACTATGGCTACACCTTC.

This clone was seen only once. The chain employs TRBV11-2 and TRBJ1-3; a weak D match, TRBD1 (5 bases). The germline V and J ends were trimmed by 1 base and 4 bases, with 8 bases remaining between them. The CDR3 length is 14 residues. Per the germline V gene, CDR1 is SGHAT and CDR2 is FQNNGV. CDR3 in DNA: TGTGCCAGCAGCTTAGCAGGGAGGGGAAACACCATATATTTT. This sequence encodes CASSLAGRGNTIYF.

This clone was detected only a few times. The chain has TRBV4-2 and TRBJ1-3; no clear D gene. Germline V gives CDR1 LGHNA, CDR2 YNFKEQ. The ends were cut back, 2 bases at V and 0 bases at J, with 8 bases in the middle. CDR3 size: 15 residues. CDR3 DNA sequence: TGTGCCAGCAGCCAAACAACGTACTCTGGAAACACCATATATTTT. Amino acid sequence: CASSQTTYSGNTIYF.

V and J are TRBV5-4 and TRBJ2-1; 9 bases match TRBD1. Germline V gene data show CDR1 as SGHNT and CDR2 as YYREEE (reference sequence). The CDR3 has 15 residues. The J segment lost 7 bases and the V segment lost 8 bases, leaving 13 bases of the junction unmatched. CDR3 in DNA: TGTGCCAGTCAAAACGGGGACAGGGATTTGAATGAGCAGTTCTTC. Its protein product is CASQNGDRDLNEQFF.